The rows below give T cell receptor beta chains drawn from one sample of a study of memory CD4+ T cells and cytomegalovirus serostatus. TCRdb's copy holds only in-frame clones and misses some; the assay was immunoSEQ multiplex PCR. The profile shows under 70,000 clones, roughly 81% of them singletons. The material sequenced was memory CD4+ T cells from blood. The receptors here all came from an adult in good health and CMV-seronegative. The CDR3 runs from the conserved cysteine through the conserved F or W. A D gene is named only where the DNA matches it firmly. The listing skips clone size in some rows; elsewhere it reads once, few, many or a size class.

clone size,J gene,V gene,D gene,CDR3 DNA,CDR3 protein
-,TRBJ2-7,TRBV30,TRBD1,TGTGCCTTGACAGGGTTCACCTACGAGCAGTACTTC,CALTGFTYEQYF
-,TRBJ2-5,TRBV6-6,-,TGTGCCAGCAGCAACGACCGGCGAGAGACCCAGTACTTC,CASSNDRRETQYF
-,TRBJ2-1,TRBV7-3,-,TGTGCCAGCAGCCCACGACCCGGGTGGGACAATGAGCAGTTCTTC,CASSPRPGWDNEQFF
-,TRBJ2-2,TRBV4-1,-,TGCGCCAGCAGCCTGAGGAGGGACGGAGCCGGGGAGCTGTTTTTT,CASSLRRDGAGELFF
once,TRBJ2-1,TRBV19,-,TGTGCCAGTAGTATAGGGTTCCCCCAGTCGGGCTCCTACAATGAGCAGTTCTTC,CASSIGFPQSGSYNEQFF
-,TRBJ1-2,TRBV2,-,TGTGCCAGCAGTGTTTTCAGGGGCGGCTACACCTTC,CASSVFRGGYTF
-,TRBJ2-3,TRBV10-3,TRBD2,TGTGCCATCAGAGGAGCAACGGTAATTCAGGCGGGGGTAACAGATACGCAGTATTTT,CAIRGATVIQAGVTDTQYF
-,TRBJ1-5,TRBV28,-,TGTGCCAGCATGAGCAATCAGCCCCAGCATTTT,CASMSNQPQHF
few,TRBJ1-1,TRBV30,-,TGTGCCTGGAGTGTCATGAGGCGGCTGAACACTGAAGCTTTCTTT,CAWSVMRRLNTEAFF
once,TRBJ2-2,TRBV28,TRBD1,TGTGCCAGCAGTTCCCCCTGGAGGACAGGGGGCATCGGGGAGCTGTTTTTT,CASSSPWRTGGIGELFF
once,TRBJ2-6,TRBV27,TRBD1,TGTGCCAGCAGCCGCTACAGGGGAACTGGGGCCAACGTCCTGACTTTC,CASSRYRGTGANVLTF
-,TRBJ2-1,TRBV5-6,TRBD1,TGTGCCAGCAGCTTGGGCCCCAAAATGACAGGGGACAATGAGCAGTTCTTC,CASSLGPKMTGDNEQFF
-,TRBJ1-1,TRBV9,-,TGTGCCAGCAGCCCAGGGGTTACGAACACTGAAGCTTTCTTT,CASSPGVTNTEAFF
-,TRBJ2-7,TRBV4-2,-,TGTGCCAGCAGCCAAGATTGGTCTGGGATCGGCGAGCAGTACTTC,CASSQDWSGIGEQYF
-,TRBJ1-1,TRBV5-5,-,TGTGCCAGCAGCTTGCTGCAGGGGCCAGACACTGAAGCTTTCTTT,CASSLLQGPDTEAFF
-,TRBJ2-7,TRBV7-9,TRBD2,TGTGCCAGCAGCCTCGGGAGGGAAGGTTCCTACGAGCAGTACTTC,CASSLGREGSYEQYF
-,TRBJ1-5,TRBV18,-,TGTGCCAGCTCCGGAGGTGGGGGCAATCAGCCCCAGCATTTT,CASSGGGGNQPQHF
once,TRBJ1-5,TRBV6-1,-,TGTGCCAGCAGTGAGGGGGGGACGAATCAGCCCCAGCATTTT,CASSEGGTNQPQHF
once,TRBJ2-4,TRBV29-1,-,TGCAGCGTTGACATTACCGGGAGCCAGTACTTC,CSVDITGSQYF
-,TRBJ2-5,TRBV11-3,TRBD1,TGTGCCAGCAGCCTGAAGGGACAGGGCGTCGAGACCCAGTACTTC,CASSLKGQGVETQYF
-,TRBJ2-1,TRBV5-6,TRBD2,TGTGCCAGCAGCGGACTAGCGGGTTACAATGAGCAGTTCTTC,CASSGLAGYNEQFF
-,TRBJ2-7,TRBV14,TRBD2,TGTGCCAGCAGCCGGGAAAGCGGGAGGTACTCCTACGAGCAGTACTTC,CASSRESGRYSYEQYF
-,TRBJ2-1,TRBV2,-,TGTGCCAGCAGTGAAGTTTACAATGAGCAGTTCTTC,CASSEVYNEQFF
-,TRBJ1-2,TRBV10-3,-,TGTGCCACAGCGGTACAGGGAGCTAACTATGGCTACACCTTC,CATAVQGANYGYTF
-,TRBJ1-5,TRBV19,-,TGTGCCAGTAGTATAGTTCGAGTGGGCAATCAGCCCCAGCATTTT,CASSIVRVGNQPQHF
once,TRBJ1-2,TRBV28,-,TGTGCCAGCAGCCCACTCTATGGCTACACCTTC,CASSPLYGYTF
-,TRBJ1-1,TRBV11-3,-,TGTGCCAGCAGCTTAGAAGTTCGGAGGGGTACTGAAGCTTTCTTT,CASSLEVRRGTEAFF
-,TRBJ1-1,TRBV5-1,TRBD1,TGCGCCAGCAGGGGGGGACAGGCTTTTTTGGACACTGAAGCTTTCTTT,CASRGGQAFLDTEAFF
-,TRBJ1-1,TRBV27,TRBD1,TGTGCCAGCAGGCCCTACTCAGGGGGCGGGTCGGGTGAAGCTTTCTTT,CASRPYSGGGSGEAFF
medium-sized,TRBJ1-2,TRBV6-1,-,TGTGCCAGCACCCAAGGATATGGCTACACCTTC,CASTQGYGYTF
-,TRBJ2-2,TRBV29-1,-,TGCAGCGTGGGGTGGGCAGGTGGGAACCGGGAGCTGTTTTTT,CSVGWAGGNRELFF
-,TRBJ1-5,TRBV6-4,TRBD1,TGTGCCAGCAGCGCACAGGGGACTCAGCCCCAGCATTTT,CASSAQGTQPQHF
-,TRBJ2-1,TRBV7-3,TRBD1,TGTGCCAGCAGCTCCGGACAGGGGACGAATGAGCAGTTCTTC,CASSSGQGTNEQFF
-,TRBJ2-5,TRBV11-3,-,TGTGCCAGCAGCCAGATACAGGGTTCCCAAGAGACCCAGTACTTC,CASSQIQGSQETQYF
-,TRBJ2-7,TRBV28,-,TGTGCCAGTGGAACCTCCTACGAGCAGTACTTC,CASGTSYEQYF
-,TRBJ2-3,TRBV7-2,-,TGTGCCAGCAGCTTTCACCGCGGGTCCTCCACAGATACGCAGTATTTT,CASSFHRGSSTDTQYF
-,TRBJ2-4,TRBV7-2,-,TGTGCCAGCAGCTTGGAAAGCGGTCCAGCCAAAAACATTCAGTACTTC,CASSLESGPAKNIQYF
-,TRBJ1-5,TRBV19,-,TGTGCCAGTAGTATTTCAGGAAGCAATCAGCCCCAGCATTTT,CASSISGSNQPQHF
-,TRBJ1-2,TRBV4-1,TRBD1,TGCGCCAGCAGCCAAGAGGTCGTCGGACAGGGAGCTTTTGGCTACACCTTC,CASSQEVVGQGAFGYTF
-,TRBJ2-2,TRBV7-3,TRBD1,TGTGCCAGCAGCACCCCCGGGACAGGGGGAACCGGGGAGCTGTTTTTT,CASSTPGTGGTGELFF
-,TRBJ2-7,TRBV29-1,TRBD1,TGCAGCGGTGGGGAACAGGGGTCCTACGAGCAGTACTTC,CSGGEQGSYEQYF
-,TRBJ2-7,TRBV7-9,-,TGTGCCAGCAGCCTAGGGGGGGAGGAGCAGTACTTC,CASSLGGEEQYF
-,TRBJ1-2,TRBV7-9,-,TGTGCCAGCAGCTTAGAGGGCGCGGGGGGCTACACCTTC,CASSLEGAGGYTF
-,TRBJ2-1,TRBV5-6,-,TGTGCCAGCACCTTCGGTCTGACTGGCTACAATGAGCAGTTCTTC,CASTFGLTGYNEQFF
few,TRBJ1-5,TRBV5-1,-,TGCGCCAGCAGCTTCGGTCCCAATCAGCCCCAGCATTTT,CASSFGPNQPQHF
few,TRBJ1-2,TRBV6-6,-,TGTGCCAGCAGTTTGACAGAGCGCCATGGCTACACCTTC,CASSLTERHGYTF
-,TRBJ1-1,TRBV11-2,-,TGTGCCAGCAGCTTGGGGGGGGTTTTCGGAGGGCCCATGAACACTGAAGCTTTCTTT,CASSLGGVFGGPMNTEAFF
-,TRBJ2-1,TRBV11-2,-,TGTGCCAGCAGCTTTATGGTTGGGGGTTTCGGCTCCTACAATGAGCAGTTCTTC,CASSFMVGGFGSYNEQFF
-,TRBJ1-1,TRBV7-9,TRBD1,TGTGCCAGCAGCTTAATAACAGGGGGAGCGGGGAACACTGAAGCTTTCTTT,CASSLITGGAGNTEAFF